The 5 T cell receptor beta chains in this list originate from one sample, sequenced in a study of T cell repertoires and HLA-DP antigens. These receptors have no identified antigens. Profiled with immunoSEQ multiplex PCR; TCRdb holds only in-frame clones, not every one. The table lists around 100,000 clones, 80% to 95% of them singletons. The sample was CD4+ T cells from PBMCs. The receptors originated from a young woman in good health and CMV-seronegative.

The chain employs TRBV7-9 and TRBJ2-3; unclear D gene. The V end was cut by 1 base, the J end by 1 base, with 12 bases between. Germline lookup yields CDR1 SEHNR and CDR2 FQNEAQ (reference sequence). The CDR3 is made up of 16 amino acids. The CDR3 loop is CASSLVSWSGTDTQYF. DNA of the CDR3: TGTGCCAGCAGCTTAGTATCGTGGAGCGGCACAGATACGCAGTATTTT.

The chain carries TRBV5-1 and TRBJ2-2; TRBD2 matches at 7 bases. After removal of 4 bases from V and 5 bases from J, the junction contained 8 bases not matched to a gene. The germline V gene encodes CDR1 SGHRS and CDR2 YFSETQ. CDR3 length equals 15 residues. CDR3 DNA: TGCGCCAGCAGCCCCCTTACGGGGGGAACCGGGGAGCTGTTTTTT. It yields the protein CASSPLTGGTGELFF.

The CDR3 sequence: CASTEQALGNNEQFF. The CDR3, as DNA: TGTGCCAGCACTGAGCAGGCCTTAGGTAACAATGAGCAGTTCTTC. The V call is TRBV6-1, the J call TRBJ2-1, with D hard to call. Germline V lookup: CDR1 MNHNS, CDR2 SASEGT. V was shortened by 7 bases and J by 5 bases, with 18 bases between the two germline ends. The CDR3 totals 15 residues.

The rearrangement joins TRBV11-2 to TRBJ2-3; D perhaps matches TRBD1 (5 bases). CDR3 size: 16 residues. Germline CDR1 SGHAT, CDR2 FQNNGV. V shed 0 bases and J shed 5 bases, with 15 bases lying between them. This CDR3 is CASSLDRGRARDTQYF. The CDR3 nucleotides are TGTGCCAGCAGCTTAGATAGGGGCAGGGCTCGAGATACGCAGTATTTT.

This chain uses TRBV19 with TRBJ1-5; D remains unclear. The CDR3 sequence is 12 residues long. Per the germline V gene, CDR1 is LNHDA and CDR2 is SQIVND (reference sequence). V lost 9 bases to trimming and J lost 0 bases, with 6 bases between them. The CDR3 DNA is TGTGCCAGCGCAGATAGCAATCAGCCCCAGCATTTT. Its protein is CASADSNQPQHF.